The T cell receptor beta chain under discussion was sequenced for a study of blood T cells in healthy people across ages (dated by TCRdb to the mid-2010s). Background on the whole study: In model experiments, template switching captured about one uniquely barcoded TCR beta cDNA molecule for every two T cells. To avoid experimental bias, donors of different ages were randomly spread across the sequencing lanes. The study analyzed two additional independent replicas of 1 million unique cDNA reads from the same blood draw for two donors, one aged 18 to 29 and one aged 80 or older. Age-related changes in TCR beta repertoire diversity were measured in the study by deep sequencing normalized with unique cDNA molecular identifiers. Donors were grouped into four age groups: young (average roughly 15 years), middle-aged (roughly 38), aged (roughly 62) and long-lived (around 82).

CDR1 and CDR2, per the germline V gene, are MNHEY and SVGAGI. V loses 0 bases of germline sequence and J loses 7 bases, and the interval between the two ends is 19 bases. There are 16 amino acids in the CDR3, from cysteine to phenylalanine inclusive. The read is trimmed to its CDR3 DNA, 48 bases read in frame from base 1. Receptor amplification or capture employed 5' RACE. TCRdb names Illumina HiSeq 2500 as the instrument used. A second roughly 6 to 11 cycle PCR used a sample-barcoded 5' primer and a J-beta primer mix. A unique molecular identifier was introduced onto each TCR beta cDNA molecule by a template-switch 5' adaptor carrying 12 random nucleotides. Each sample yielded at least 2.5 million CDR3-containing paired-end reads. First-strand cDNA was synthesized from all RNA with the Mint cDNA synthesis kit, primed by a TRBC-specific oligonucleotide. Following uracil-DNA glycosylase treatment, all cDNA underwent a first 18-cycle PCR with the universal primers M1SS and BC2_uni_R. The study's own analysis went as follows. Each sample was normalized by randomly selecting 1 million high-quality reads, each carrying a distinct molecular identifier. Instead of being binned into consensus sequences, reads with shared molecular identifiers were discarded. MiTCR, set to a Q25 quality threshold and the strictest error-elimination algorithm, was used for CDR3 identification, clonotype clustering and error correction. A nonparametric unseen species model using Euler transformation provided a lower-bound estimate of total TCR beta diversity. In TCRdb, the public reads were trimmed at Q25 with fastp and aligned with MiXCR, with productive beta chains retained. Identical CDR3 protein sequences are pooled into one entry, listed with their most common genes and DNA. These V and J calls originate from TCRdb's pipeline instead of the authors' own analysis. Within this sample are roughly 1,500,000 distinct CDR3 sequences, with around 42% of them counted one time only. Roughly 8.2% of the sample is held by the ten biggest clonotypes.

This clonotype was detected a few times. Its antigen remains unidentified. Base qualities are not recorded, but no much larger clone differs from it by a single base. Donors were around 37 systemically healthy Caucasian individuals from Russia aged 6 to 90 years. Each donor gave around 9 milliliters of peripheral blood, collected into EDTA-treated Vacutainer tubes. PBMCs were isolated by Ficoll-Paque density-gradient centrifugation, with at least 6 million obtained per sample. Total RNA was extracted from PBMCs with Trizol reagent, with at least 5.5 micrograms obtained per sample. For every donor, flow cytometry on a PBMC aliquot measured the percentage of naive CD45RAhigh/CD27high T cells. The investigation overall reported the following: The CMV infection status of donors was not known, potentially confounding age-related changes in expanded clonotypes. Estimates of total diversity based on one million sequenced T cells were regarded as lower bounds and as underestimates. Conclusive comparison of naive and antigen-experienced compartments was prevented by the profiling of bulk unsorted PBMCs. A strong correlation was found between observed TCR beta diversity and the percentage of naive T cells measured by flow cytometry. Compared with the aged group, more naive CD4+ T cells, fewer expanded clones and increased TCR diversity were shown by the long-lived group, suggesting age selection. As age increased, observed TCR beta diversity per million T cells dropped in a roughly linear way, and a significant reduction was already evident by age 40.

The sequence is built from TRBV6-5 and TRBJ2-7, with the D gene too uncertain to name. Material: blood. The sequence derives from a young woman in good health. DNA sequence: TGTGCCAGCAGTTACTCTAGAGTCTCCCCCCGCGAGGAGCAGTACTTC. Its amino acids are CASSYSRVSPREEQYF.